These T cell receptor beta chains were read from a single sample in a study of blood T cells in healthy people across ages. One entry per CDR3 protein, called by TCRdb with MiXCR from the 5' RACE reads. The sample records over a million distinct CDR3 sequences, around 45% being singletons. What was sequenced was blood. Receptor source: a woman aged 55-70 years in good health. The CDR3 runs from the conserved cysteine through the conserved F or W. The order of the fields is CDR3 length, clone size, J gene, V gene, D gene, CDR3 DNA, CDR3 protein. A D gene is named only where the DNA matches it firmly. Some rows have no size entry. The others give once, few or many, or a class for an expanded clone.

>16|NA|TRBJ2-7|TRBV11-2|NA
TGTGCCAGCAGCGTTAGACAGGGCAGAGCGGGGAATGAGCAGTACTTC
CASSVRQGRAGNEQYF
>11|NA|TRBJ1-2|TRBV6-1|NA
TGTGCCAGCACGATCTATTATGGCTACACCTTC
CASTIYYGYTF
>14|NA|TRBJ2-1|TRBV5-5|NA
TGTGCCAGCAGCCCCGGACTGGGCCTCAATGAGCAGTTCTTC
CASSPGLGLNEQFF
>16|NA|TRBJ2-3|TRBV15|NA
TGTGCCACCAGCAGCTCCGGGGCGGGTCGGAAAGATACGCAGTATTTT
CATSSSGAGRKDTQYF
>18|few|TRBJ2-7|TRBV7-6|TRBD1
TGTGCCAGCAGCTCCAGGGGGACAGGGACCTCCCGAAGGTACGAGCAGTACTTC
CASSSRGTGTSRRYEQYF
>15|NA|TRBJ2-1|TRBV19|TRBD1
TGTGCCAGTAGAAGAATGGGACAGGGGGGGAATGAGCAGTTCTTC
CASRRMGQGGNEQFF
>14|NA|TRBJ1-5|TRBV9|NA
TGTGCCAGCAGCGCAGCGGGGGGAGGTCAGCCCCAGCATTTT
CASSAAGGGQPQHF
>21|NA|TRBJ2-1|TRBV4-2|NA
TGTGCCAGCAGCCAAGATCAGGGCAGGGGCCGCACGTCTCTCGGGTACAATGAGCAGTTCTTC
CASSQDQGRGRTSLGYNEQFF
>14|NA|TRBJ2-7|TRBV20-1|TRBD2
TGCAGTGCTAGAAGACTAGCGGGAGGCCACGAGCAGTACTTC
CSARRLAGGHEQYF
>13|many|TRBJ2-7|TRBV7-2|TRBD2
TGTGCCAGCAGCGTATCGTGGACTAGCTTCCAGTACTTC
CASSVSWTSFQYF
>16|few|TRBJ2-7|TRBV4-2|NA
TGTGCCAGCAGCCCATCTTGGGGGGACAGCGTCTACGAGCAGTACTTC
CASSPSWGDSVYEQYF
>14|few|TRBJ2-3|TRBV9|NA
TGTGCCAGCAGCGTAGGGGCTGCCACAGATACGCAGTATTTT
CASSVGAATDTQYF
>13|NA|TRBJ1-4|TRBV6-4|TRBD1
TGTGCCAGCAGTGGGGACAGGGGGCGCCGACTGTTTTTT
CASSGDRGRRLFF
>14|NA|TRBJ2-7|TRBV20-1|TRBD2
TGCAGTGCTAGACGACTAGCGGGAGCCTACGAGCAGTACTTC
CSARRLAGAYEQYF
>15|many|TRBJ2-6|TRBV6-1|NA
TGTGCCAGCACCCCGGACGGCTCTGGGGCCAACGTCCTGACTTTC
CASTPDGSGANVLTF
>14|NA|TRBJ2-7|TRBV27|TRBD2
TGTGCCAGCAGGGAGGGACTAGTCCCCTACGAGCAGTACTTC
CASREGLVPYEQYF